This is a list of T cell receptor beta chains from one sample in a study of human thymus T cells. Profiled with immunoSEQ multiplex PCR; TCRdb holds only in-frame clones, not every one. The data show 45,000 to 75,000 clones, about 93% seen once. Sample: blood. These receptors all stem from a boy in the first two years of life with a congenital heart defect but otherwise immunologically healthy. CDR3s include the opening cysteine and the closing phenylalanine or tryptophan. Fields, in order: clone size, J gene, D gene, V gene, CDR3 DNA, CDR3 protein. The D gene is left open where the match is weak. A clone size is listed for some rows: how often the clone was seen (once, few, many), or a class if it is expanded.

. | TRBJ2-2 | TRBD2 | TRBV28 | TGTGCCGTCCGCCCGGGACTAGCGGGACCCGGGGAGCTGTTTTTT | CAVRPGLAGPGELFF
. | TRBJ2-5 | . | TRBV5-4 | TGTGCCAGCAGCTACAGGATCCAAGAGACCCAGTACTTC | CASSYRIQETQYF
. | TRBJ1-3 | . | TRBV28 | TGTGCCAGCAGTTTATCCCGGAGGACAGTCTCTGGAAACACCATATATTTT | CASSLSRRTVSGNTIYF
few | TRBJ2-1 | TRBD2 | TRBV9 | TGTGCCAGCAGCGTAGTGGGACTAGACAATGAGCAGTTCTTC | CASSVVGLDNEQFF
. | TRBJ2-7 | TRBD2 | TRBV6-5 | TGTGCCAGCAGTTACTCGTTTGGCGGGGGGGCCTACGAGCAGTACTTC | CASSYSFGGGAYEQYF
. | TRBJ2-5 | TRBD1 | TRBV7-9 | TGTGCCGCCAGCGACCGGACAGGCGAACAAGAGACCCAGTACTTC | CAASDRTGEQETQYF
. | TRBJ2-1 | TRBD2 | TRBV5-1 | TGCGCCAGCAGCTTGGGGGGAGGGAGCTCCTACAATGAGCAGTTCTTC | CASSLGGGSSYNEQFF
once | TRBJ1-5 | . | TRBV28 | TGTGCCAGCAGGGAGACCCGCAATCAGCCCCAGCATTTT | CASRETRNQPQHF
. | TRBJ2-3 | TRBD2 | TRBV10-3 | TGTGCCATCAGTGAGCGGGAGGGCACAGATACGCAGTATTTT | CAISEREGTDTQYF
. | TRBJ2-7 | . | TRBV19 | TGTGCCAGTAGTGCCCGTGCGGGGAACTACGAGCAGTACTTC | CASSARAGNYEQYF
. | TRBJ1-1 | . | TRBV6-5 | TGTGCCAGCAGTTACACGGTGAACACTGAAGCTTTCTTT | CASSYTVNTEAFF
. | TRBJ2-7 | . | TRBV27 | TGTGCCAGCAGTCGAAGCAGGTACGAGCAGTACTTC | CASSRSRYEQYF
. | TRBJ1-2 | . | TRBV10-3 | TGTGCCATCAGTGAGTCAGGTGCAGCTAACTATGGCTACACCTTC | CAISESGAANYGYTF
. | TRBJ1-3 | TRBD1 | TRBV28 | TGTGCCAGCAGTAAAAGGGTACAGGGGAGAAACACCATATATTTT | CASSKRVQGRNTIYF
. | TRBJ2-3 | . | TRBV5-4 | TGTGCCAGCAGCTTGGTAGGGGATACGCAGTATTTT | CASSLVGDTQYF
. | TRBJ2-3 | . | TRBV19 | TGTGCCAGTAGTATTTTTTTCCTGAGGGAACTCCCCACAGATACGCAGTATTTT | CASSIFFLRELPTDTQYF
. | TRBJ2-4 | . | TRBV6-5 | TGTGCCAGCAGTTTTTCGCAGGGGCTAGCCAAAAACATTCAGTACTTC | CASSFSQGLAKNIQYF
. | TRBJ2-2 | . | TRBV5-7 | TGTGCCAGCAGCCCTTCTACTAGTAGACCGAGGACCGGGGAGCTGTTTTTT | CASSPSTSRPRTGELFF
. | TRBJ2-3 | . | TRBV6-5 | TGTGCCAGCAGTTCACGGGGCGAAGGCACAGATACGCAGTATTTT | CASSSRGEGTDTQYF
. | TRBJ2-2 | . | TRBV7-2 | TGTGCCAGCAGCCCCTCAACTGGGGAGCTGTTTTTT | CASSPSTGELFF
. | TRBJ1-4 | . | TRBV7-7 | TGTGCCAGCAGCTTAAGTTCAGGCCAGGCGGAAAAACTGTTTTTT | CASSLSSGQAEKLFF
. | TRBJ2-7 | TRBD2 | TRBV5-1 | TGCGCCAGCAGCCTAGCGGGAGGGCGGGAGCAGTACTTC | CASSLAGGREQYF
. | TRBJ2-5 | . | TRBV5-4 | TGTGCCAGCAGCTTGGGAATGGCGGGTCAAGAGACCCAGTACTTC | CASSLGMAGQETQYF
. | TRBJ1-2 | TRBD1 | TRBV15 | TGTGCCACCAGCTTCCAGGGGGGAGGCTATGGCTACACCTTC | CATSFQGGGYGYTF
. | TRBJ1-5 | . | TRBV4-1 | TGCGCCAGCAGCCGGTTGTATAGCAATCAGCCCCAGCATTTT | CASSRLYSNQPQHF
. | TRBJ2-7 | TRBD1 | TRBV4-1 | TGCGCCAGCAGCCAACCCGGGACAGGGGGCTACGAGCAGTACTTC | CASSQPGTGGYEQYF